This paragraph covers one T cell receptor (beta chain) sequence. Its target is unknown. These data belong to a study of cytomegalovirus exposure and HLA in healthy donors. Broader study findings: Indistinguishability led to the exclusion of some V segments, TRBV6-2 and TRBV6-3 included.

Trimming took 6 bases from V and 2 from J; bases not matched to a gene: 8. Germline CDR1 SGHRS, CDR2 YFSETQ. The CDR3 has 15 residues. The primer mix had 60 Vbeta and 13 Jbeta primers. The repertoire was sequenced with immunoSEQ multiplex PCR; TCRdb's copy has only in-frame clones and lacks some. The table includes a few hundred thousand clones, more than 80% detected once. This chain connects TRBV5-1 to TRBJ2-7, with 10 bases lining up with TRBD1. The sequence was obtained from a man younger than 45 in good health and CMV-seronegative. Sequencing used PBMCs. The CDR3 loop is CASKLRTGGTYEQYF. For the CDR3, the DNA is TGCGCCAGCAAACTCAGGACAGGGGGAACCTACGAGCAGTACTTC.